This T cell receptor beta chain is drawn from a study of blood T cell repertoires in COVID-19. About the study: Acute and convalescent COVID-19 samples came from the United States, Italy and Spain. T cells, B-cell-depleted T cells, or PBMCs supplied cDNA or gDNA.

Germline V gene lookup returns CDR1 SNHLY and CDR2 FYNNEI. The CDR3 extends over 14 amino acids. The germline V and J ends were trimmed by 1 base and 3 bases, with 10 bases remaining between them. The protocol was immunoSEQ multiplex PCR, while the TCRdb copy is restricted to in-frame clones and leaves out a portion. Of over 350,000 clones in the sample, 70% to 90% were seen once. The study recruited people aged roughly 18 to 89 years across approximately 25 US areas. Assignment of participants to cohorts was predicated upon participant-reported clinical history. The chain combines TRBV2 with TRBJ2-7; weak D call: TRBD2 (5 bases). This clonotype was sampled from a woman under 30 with acute COVID-19. Sequencing was done on a sample of PBMCs or T cells enriched from blood (not recorded which). CDR3 in DNA: TGTGCCAGCAGTGAAGGTCTAGCACTCTACGAGCAGTACTTC. Protein product: CASSEGLALYEQYF.